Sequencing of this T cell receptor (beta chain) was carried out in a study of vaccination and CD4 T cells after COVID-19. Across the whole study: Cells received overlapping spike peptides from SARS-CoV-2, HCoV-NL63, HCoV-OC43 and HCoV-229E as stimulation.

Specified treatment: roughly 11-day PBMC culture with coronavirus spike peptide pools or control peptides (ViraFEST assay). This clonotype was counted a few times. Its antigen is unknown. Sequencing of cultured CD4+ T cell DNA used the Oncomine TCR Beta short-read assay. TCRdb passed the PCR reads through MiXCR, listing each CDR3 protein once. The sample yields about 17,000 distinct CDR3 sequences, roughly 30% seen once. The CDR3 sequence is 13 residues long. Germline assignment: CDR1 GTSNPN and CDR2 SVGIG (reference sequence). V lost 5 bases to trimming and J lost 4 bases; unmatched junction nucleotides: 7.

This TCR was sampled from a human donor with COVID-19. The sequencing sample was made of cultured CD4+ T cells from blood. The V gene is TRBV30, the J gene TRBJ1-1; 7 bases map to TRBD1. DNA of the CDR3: TGTGCCTGGTCCGACAGGGTTGGCACTGAAGCTTTCTTT. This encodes CAWSDRVGTEAFF.